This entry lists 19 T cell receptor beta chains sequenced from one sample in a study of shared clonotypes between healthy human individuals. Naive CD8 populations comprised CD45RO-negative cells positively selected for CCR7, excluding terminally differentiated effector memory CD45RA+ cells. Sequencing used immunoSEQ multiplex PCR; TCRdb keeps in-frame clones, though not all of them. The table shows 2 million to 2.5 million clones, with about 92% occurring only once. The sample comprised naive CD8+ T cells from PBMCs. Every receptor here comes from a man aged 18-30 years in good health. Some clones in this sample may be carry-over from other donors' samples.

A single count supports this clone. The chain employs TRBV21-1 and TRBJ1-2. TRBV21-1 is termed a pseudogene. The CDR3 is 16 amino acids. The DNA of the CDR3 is TGTGCCAGCAGCACCCTTGACCACAACCCTAACTATGGCTACACCTTC. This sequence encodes CASSTLDHNPNYGYTF.

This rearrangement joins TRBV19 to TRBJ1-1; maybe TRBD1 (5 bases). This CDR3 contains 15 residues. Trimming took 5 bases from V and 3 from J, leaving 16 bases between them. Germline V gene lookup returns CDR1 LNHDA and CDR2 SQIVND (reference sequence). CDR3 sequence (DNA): TGTGCCAGTAGTCGGCCGGTGACGGGGGACACTGAAGCTTTCTTT. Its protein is CASSRPVTGDTEAFF. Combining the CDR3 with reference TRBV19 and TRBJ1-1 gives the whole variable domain DGGITQSPKYLFRKEGQNVTLSCEQNLNHDAMYWYRQDPGQGLRLIYYSQIVNDFQKGDIAEGYSVSREKKESFPLTVTSAQKNPTAFYLCASSRPVTGDTEAFFGQGTRLTVV.

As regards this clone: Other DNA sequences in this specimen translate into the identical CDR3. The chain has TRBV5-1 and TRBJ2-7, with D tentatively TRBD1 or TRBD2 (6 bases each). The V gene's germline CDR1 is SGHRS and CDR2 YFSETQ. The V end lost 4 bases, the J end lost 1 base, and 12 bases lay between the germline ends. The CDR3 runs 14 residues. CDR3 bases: TGCGCCAGCAGCCTCAGGGGAGGATCCTACGAGCAGTACTTC. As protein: CASSLRGGSYEQYF.

As DNA, the CDR3 is TGCAGCGTTGTGGGGGGCTGGCCCGGGGAGCTGTTTTTT. Translating it yields CSVVGGWPGELFF. V and J are TRBV29-1 and TRBJ2-2; the D gene could be TRBD1 or TRBD2 (6 bases each). Between the trimmed V and J ends, which lost 4 bases and 6 bases, there was a span of 12 bases. Per germline, CDR1 SQVTM and CDR2 ANQGSEA. CDR3 length: 13 residues.

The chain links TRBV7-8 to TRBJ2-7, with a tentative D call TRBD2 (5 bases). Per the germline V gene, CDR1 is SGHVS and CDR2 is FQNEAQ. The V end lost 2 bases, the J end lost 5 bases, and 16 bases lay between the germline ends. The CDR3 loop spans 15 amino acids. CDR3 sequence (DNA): TGTGCCAGCAGCTTAAACGCGGGTGGGCAGGACGAGCAGTACTTC. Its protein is CASSLNAGGQDEQYF.

The CDR3: CASSLSYSVIGGNGYTF. The CDR3 DNA follows: TGTGCCAGCAGCTTATCGTATAGTGTCATCGGGGGCAATGGCTACACCTTC. The rearrangement uses TRBV13 and TRBJ1-2; D perhaps matches TRBD1 (6 bases). V lost 2 bases to trimming and J lost 6 bases, with 22 bases between them. There are 17 residues in the CDR3. From germline, CDR1 is PRHDT and CDR2 FYEKMQ (reference sequence).

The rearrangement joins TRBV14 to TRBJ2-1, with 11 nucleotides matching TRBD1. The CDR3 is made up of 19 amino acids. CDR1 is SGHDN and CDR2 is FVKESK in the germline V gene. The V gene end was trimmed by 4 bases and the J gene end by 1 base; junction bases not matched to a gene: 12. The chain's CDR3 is CASSRGWTGGAVSYNEQFF. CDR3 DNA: TGTGCCAGCAGCCGAGGGTGGACAGGGGGCGCAGTGTCCTACAATGAGCAGTTCTTC.

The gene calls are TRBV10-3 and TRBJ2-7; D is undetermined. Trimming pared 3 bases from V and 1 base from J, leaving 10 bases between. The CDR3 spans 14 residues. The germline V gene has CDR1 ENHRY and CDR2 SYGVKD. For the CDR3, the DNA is TGTGCCATCAGTGATTTTGAGCATTCCTACGAGCAGTACTTC. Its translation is CAISDFEHSYEQYF.

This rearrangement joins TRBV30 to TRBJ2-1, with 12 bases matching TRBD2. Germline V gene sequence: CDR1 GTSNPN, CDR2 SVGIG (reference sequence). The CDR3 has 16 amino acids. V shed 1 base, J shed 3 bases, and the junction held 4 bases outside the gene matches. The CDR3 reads CAWSALLAGGYNEQFF. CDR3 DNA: TGTGCCTGGAGTGCTTTACTAGCGGGAGGCTACAATGAGCAGTTCTTC.

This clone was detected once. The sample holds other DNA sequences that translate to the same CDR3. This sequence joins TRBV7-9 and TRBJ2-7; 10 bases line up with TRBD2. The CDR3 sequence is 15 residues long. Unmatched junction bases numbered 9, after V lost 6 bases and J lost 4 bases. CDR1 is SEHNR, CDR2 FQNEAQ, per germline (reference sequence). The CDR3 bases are TGTGCCAGCAGTAGCCCTAGCGGGAGTAGTTACGAGCAGTACTTC. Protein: CASSSPSGSSYEQYF.

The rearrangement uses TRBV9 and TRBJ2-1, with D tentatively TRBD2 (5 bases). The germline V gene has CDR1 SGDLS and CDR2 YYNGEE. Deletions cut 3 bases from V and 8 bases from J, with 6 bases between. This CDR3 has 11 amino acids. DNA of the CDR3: TGTGCCAGCAGCGACGGGGATGAGCAGTTCTTC. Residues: CASSDGDEQFF.

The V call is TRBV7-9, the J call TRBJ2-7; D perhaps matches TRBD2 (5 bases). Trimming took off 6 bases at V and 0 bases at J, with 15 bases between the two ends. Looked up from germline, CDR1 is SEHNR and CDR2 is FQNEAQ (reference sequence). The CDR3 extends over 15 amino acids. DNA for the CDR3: TGTGCCAGCAGACCCCGGACGGGAAGCTCCTACGAGCAGTACTTC. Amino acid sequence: CASRPRTGSSYEQYF.

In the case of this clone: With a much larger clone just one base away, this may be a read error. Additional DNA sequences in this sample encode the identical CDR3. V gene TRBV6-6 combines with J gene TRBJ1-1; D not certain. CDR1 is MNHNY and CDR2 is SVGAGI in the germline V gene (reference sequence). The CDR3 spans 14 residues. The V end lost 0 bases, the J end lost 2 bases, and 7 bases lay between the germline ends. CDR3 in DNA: TGTGCCAGCAGTTACTCGGAGGGTAACACTGAAGCTTTCTTT. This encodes CASSYSEGNTEAFF.

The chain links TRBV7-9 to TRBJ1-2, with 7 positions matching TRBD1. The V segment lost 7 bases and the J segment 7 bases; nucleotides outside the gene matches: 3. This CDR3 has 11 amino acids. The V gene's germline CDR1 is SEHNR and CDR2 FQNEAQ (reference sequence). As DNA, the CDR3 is TGTGCCAGCAACAGGGGATCTGGCTACACCTTC. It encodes CASNRGSGYTF. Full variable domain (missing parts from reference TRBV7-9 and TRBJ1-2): DTGVSQNPRHKITKRGQNVTFRCDPISEHNRLYWYRQTLGQGPEFLTYFQNEAQLEKSRLLSDRFSAERPKGSFSTLEIQRTEQGDSAMYLCASNRGSGYTFGSGTRLTVV.

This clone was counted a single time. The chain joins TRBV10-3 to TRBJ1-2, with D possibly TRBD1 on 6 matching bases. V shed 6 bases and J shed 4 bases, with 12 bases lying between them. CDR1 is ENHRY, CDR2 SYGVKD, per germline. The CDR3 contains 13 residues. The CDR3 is CAIRGDKGYGYTF. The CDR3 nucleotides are TGTGCCATCAGGGGGGACAAGGGCTATGGCTACACCTTC.

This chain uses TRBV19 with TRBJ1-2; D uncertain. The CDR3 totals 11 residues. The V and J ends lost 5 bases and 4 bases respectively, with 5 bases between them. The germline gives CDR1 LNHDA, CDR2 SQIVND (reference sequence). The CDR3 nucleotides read TGTGCCAGTAGTGACGGCTATGGCTACACCTTC. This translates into CASSDGYGYTF.

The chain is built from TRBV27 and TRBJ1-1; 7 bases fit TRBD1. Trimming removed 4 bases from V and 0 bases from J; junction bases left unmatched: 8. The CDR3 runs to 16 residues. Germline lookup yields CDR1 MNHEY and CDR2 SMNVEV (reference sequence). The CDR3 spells CASSSDRQRLNTEAFF. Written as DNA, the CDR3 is TGTGCCAGCAGTTCGGACAGGCAACGACTGAACACTGAAGCTTTCTTT.

CDR3 nucleotides: TGTGCCAGCAGCCCGATTAGCGGGAGGGACCCCTACGAGCAGTACTTC. Protein: CASSPISGRDPYEQYF. The rearrangement links TRBV7-2 to TRBJ2-7; TRBD2 matches at 11 bases. CDR1 is SGHTA, CDR2 FQGNSA, per germline. This CDR3 is 16 amino acids long. Trimming took 5 bases from V and 2 from J; bases not matched to a gene: 8.

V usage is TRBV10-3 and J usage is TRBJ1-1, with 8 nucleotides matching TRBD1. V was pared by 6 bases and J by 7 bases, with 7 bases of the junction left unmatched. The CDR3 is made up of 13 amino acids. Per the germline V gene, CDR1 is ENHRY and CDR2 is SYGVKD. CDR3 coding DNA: TGTGCCATCAGCAGCCGGGACAGGAGTGAAGCTTTCTTT. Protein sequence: CAISSRDRSEAFF.